The entry below gives a single T cell receptor beta chain sequence along with its context. The antigen remains undetermined. Some clones are missing from TCRdb's copy, which holds only in-frame ones; the method was immunoSEQ multiplex PCR. Here the sample spans 4,000 to 5,000 clones, approximately 57% being singletons. CDR3 length: 18 residues. V was shortened by 1 base and J by 0 bases, with 15 bases between the two germline ends. Germline V gene sequence: CDR1 SGHTA, CDR2 FQGNSA. This sample was taken from a study of tissue T cells after allogeneic stem cell transplantation. Looking at the study overall: Pathologist H&E review favored samples with visible lymphocytes for sequencing among multiple samples. Study observations and caveats: In patients and mice, blood and spleen missed much of tissue repertoire. Shared clones across patients were few; motif clustering revealed tissue-specific shared signatures.

This chain joins TRBV7-2 and TRBJ1-4; a possible D gene is TRBD1 (6 bases). The TCR sequence derives from a female donor of 60 years or more with lung cancer. The sequencing here drew on tissue from the esophagus, taken at autopsy. DNA for the CDR3: TGTGCCAGCAGCTTAGAACAGGGAACCTACCCAACTAATGAAAAACTGTTTTTT. It yields the protein CASSLEQGTYPTNEKLFF.